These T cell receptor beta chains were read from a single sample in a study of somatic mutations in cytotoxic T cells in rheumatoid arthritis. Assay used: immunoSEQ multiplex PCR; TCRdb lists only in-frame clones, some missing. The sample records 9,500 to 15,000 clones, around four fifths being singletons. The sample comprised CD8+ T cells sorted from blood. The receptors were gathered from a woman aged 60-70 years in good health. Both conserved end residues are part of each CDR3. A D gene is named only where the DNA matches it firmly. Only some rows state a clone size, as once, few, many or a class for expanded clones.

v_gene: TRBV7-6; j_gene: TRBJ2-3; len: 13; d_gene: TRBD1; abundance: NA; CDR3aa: CASSRDREDTQYF; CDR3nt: TGTGCCAGCAGCCGGGACAGGGAAGATACGCAGTATTTT
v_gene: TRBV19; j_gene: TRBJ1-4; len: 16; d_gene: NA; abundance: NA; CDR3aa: CASSTTAGATNEKLFF; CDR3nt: TGTGCCAGTAGTACGACGGCGGGTGCAACTAATGAAAAACTGTTTTTT
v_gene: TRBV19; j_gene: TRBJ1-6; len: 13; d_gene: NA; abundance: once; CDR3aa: CASSIGSGSPLHF; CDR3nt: TGTGCCAGTAGTATCGGGTCTGGATCACCCCTCCACTTT
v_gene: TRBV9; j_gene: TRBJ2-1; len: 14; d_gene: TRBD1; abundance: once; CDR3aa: CASSAGTGDNEQFF; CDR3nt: TGTGCCAGCAGCGCCGGGACAGGGGACAATGAGCAGTTCTTC
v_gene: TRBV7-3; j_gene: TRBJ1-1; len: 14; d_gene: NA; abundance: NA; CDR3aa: CASSTQDKNTEAFF; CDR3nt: TGTGCCAGCAGCACACAGGATAAGAACACTGAAGCTTTCTTT
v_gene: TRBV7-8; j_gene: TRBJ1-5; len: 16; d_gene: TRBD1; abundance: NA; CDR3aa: CASSPGTGYGNQPQHF; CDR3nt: TGTGCCAGCAGCCCTGGGACAGGGTACGGCAATCAGCCCCAGCATTTT
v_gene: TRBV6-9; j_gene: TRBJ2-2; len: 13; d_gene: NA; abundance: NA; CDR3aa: CASSYSLAGELFF; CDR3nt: TGTGCCAGCAGTTACTCTCTAGCCGGGGAGCTGTTTTTT
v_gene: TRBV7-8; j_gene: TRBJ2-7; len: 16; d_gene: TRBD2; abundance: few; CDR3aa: CASSLVRLAGTHEQYF; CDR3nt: TGTGCCAGCAGCTTAGTGAGGCTAGCGGGGACCCACGAGCAGTACTTC
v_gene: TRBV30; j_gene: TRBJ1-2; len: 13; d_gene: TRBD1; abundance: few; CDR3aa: CAWSRTGVDGYTF; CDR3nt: TGTGCCTGGAGTCGTACAGGGGTGGATGGCTACACCTTC
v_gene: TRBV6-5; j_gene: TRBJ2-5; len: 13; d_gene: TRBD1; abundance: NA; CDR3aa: CASTNRGSETQYF; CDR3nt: TGTGCCAGCACCAACAGGGGGTCGGAGACCCAGTACTTC
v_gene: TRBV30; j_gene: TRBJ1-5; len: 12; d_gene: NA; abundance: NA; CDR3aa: CAWSVEGLPQHF; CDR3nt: TGTGCCTGGAGTGTAGAGGGATTGCCCCAGCATTTT
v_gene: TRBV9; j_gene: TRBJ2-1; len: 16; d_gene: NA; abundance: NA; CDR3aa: CASSPELGSSYNEQFF; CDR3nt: TGTGCCAGCAGCCCAGAGCTTGGGAGCTCCTACAATGAGCAGTTCTTC
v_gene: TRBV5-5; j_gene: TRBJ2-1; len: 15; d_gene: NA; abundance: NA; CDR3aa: CASRPGQSSYNEQFF; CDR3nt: TGTGCCAGCAGACCCGGACAGAGCTCCTACAATGAGCAGTTCTTC
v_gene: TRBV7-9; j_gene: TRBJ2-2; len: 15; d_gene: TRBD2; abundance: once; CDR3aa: CASSSREEVTGELFF; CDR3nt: TGTGCCAGCAGCTCACGGGAGGAAGTCACCGGGGAGCTGTTTTTT
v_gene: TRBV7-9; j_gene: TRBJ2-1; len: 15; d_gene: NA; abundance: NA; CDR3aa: CASSAVLGGGNEQFF; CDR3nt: TGTGCCAGCAGCGCCGTCCTAGGGGGTGGGAATGAGCAGTTCTTC
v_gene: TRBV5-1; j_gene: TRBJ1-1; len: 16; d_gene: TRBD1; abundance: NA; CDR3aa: CASRTGTGGMNTEAFF; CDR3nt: TGCGCCAGCAGGACCGGGACAGGGGGCATGAACACTGAAGCTTTCTTT
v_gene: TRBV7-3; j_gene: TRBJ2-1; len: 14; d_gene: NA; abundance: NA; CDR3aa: CASSSGGSYNEQFF; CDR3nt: TGTGCCAGCAGCAGCGGTGGCTCCTACAATGAGCAGTTCTTC
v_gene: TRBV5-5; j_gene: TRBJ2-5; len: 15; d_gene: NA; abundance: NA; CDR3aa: CASSLGDSRQETQYF; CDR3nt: TGTGCCAGCAGCTTGGGAGACAGCCGTCAAGAGACCCAGTACTTC
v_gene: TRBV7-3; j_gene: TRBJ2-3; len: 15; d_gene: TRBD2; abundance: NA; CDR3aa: CASSFTGGARDTQYF; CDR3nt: TGTGCCAGCAGCTTTACGGGGGGGGCTCGGGATACGCAGTATTTT
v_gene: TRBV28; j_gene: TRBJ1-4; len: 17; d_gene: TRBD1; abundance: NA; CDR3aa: CASRPGQAVATNEKLFF; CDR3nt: TGTGCCAGCAGGCCGGGACAGGCGGTAGCAACTAATGAAAAACTGTTTTTT
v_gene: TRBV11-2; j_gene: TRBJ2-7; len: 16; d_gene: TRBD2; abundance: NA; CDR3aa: CASSLAGLAGSYEQYF; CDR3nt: TGTGCCAGCAGCTTAGCGGGACTAGCGGGCTCCTACGAGCAGTACTTC